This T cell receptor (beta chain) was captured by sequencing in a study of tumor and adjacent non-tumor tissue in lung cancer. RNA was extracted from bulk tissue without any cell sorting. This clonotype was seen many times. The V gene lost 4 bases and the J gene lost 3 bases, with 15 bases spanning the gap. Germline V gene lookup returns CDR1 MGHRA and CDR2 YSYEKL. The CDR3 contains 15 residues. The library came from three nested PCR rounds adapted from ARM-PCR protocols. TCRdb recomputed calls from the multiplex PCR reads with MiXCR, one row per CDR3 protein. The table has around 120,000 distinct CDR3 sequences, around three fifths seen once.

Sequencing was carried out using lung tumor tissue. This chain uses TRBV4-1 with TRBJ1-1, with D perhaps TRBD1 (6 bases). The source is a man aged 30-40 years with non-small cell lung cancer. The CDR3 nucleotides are TGCGCCAGCAGCCTTCAAAGGGGGAGCGACACTGAAGCTTTCTTT. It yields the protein CASSLQRGSDTEAFF.